This TCR beta chain is drawn from a study of T cell repertoires in cytomegalovirus infection. Study information: Recently identified HLA-C-restricted and well-studied HLA-B-restricted CMV epitopes were used. It was the public TCR beta signatures that indicated both CMV infection and matching HLA type.

The CDR3 spans 17 residues. CDR1 is SQVTM, CDR2 ANQGSEA, per germline. V was clipped by 0 bases and J by 3 bases, with 20 bases between them. Study-wide results and caveats: Dominant in the ex vivo response were TCR beta clonotypes restricted by HLA-C and specific for CMV.

From the reads, TCRdb called clonotypes with MiXCR, one entry per CDR3 protein. The data show 830,000 or so distinct CDR3 sequences, with around a third seen just once and over 10% held by the top ten. In regard to this clonotype: The antigen remains unidentified.

Sample: cultured CD8+ T cells from PBMCs, taken from culture after CMV antigen stimulation. This rearrangement joins TRBV29-1 to TRBJ2-5; tentative D call: TRBD1 (6 bases). The receptor's source is a human donor in good health (CMV status not recorded). Some clones in this sample may be carry-over from other donors' samples. The chain's CDR3 is CSVEDPLEQGPEETQYF. CDR3 nucleotide sequence: TGCAGCGTTGAAGACCCACTCGAACAGGGACCCGAAGAGACCCAGTACTTC.